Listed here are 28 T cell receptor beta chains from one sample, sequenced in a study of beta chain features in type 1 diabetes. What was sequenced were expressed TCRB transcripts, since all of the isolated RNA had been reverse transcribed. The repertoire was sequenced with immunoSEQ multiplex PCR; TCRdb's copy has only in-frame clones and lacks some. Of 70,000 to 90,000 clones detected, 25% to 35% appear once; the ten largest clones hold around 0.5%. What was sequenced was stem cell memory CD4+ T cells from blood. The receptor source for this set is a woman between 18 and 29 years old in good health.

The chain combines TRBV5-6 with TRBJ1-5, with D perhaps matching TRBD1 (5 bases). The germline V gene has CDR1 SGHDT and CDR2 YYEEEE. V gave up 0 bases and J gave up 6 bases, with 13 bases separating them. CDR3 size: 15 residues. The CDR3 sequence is CASSLGSGQGQPQHF. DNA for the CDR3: TGTGCCAGCAGCTTGGGTTCAGGGCAGGGTCAGCCCCAGCATTTT.

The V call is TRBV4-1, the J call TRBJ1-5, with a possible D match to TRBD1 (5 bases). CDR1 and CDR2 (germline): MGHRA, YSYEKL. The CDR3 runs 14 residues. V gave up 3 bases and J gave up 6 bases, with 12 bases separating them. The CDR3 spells CASSQPGLGQPQHF. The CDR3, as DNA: TGCGCCAGCAGCCAGCCAGGGCTAGGTCAGCCCCAGCATTTT.

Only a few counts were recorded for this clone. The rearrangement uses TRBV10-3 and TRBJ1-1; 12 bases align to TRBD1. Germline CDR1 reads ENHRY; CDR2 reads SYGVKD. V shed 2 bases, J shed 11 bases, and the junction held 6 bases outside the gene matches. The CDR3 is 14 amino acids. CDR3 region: CAISELGQGAKAFF. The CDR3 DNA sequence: TGTGCCATCAGTGAGCTGGGACAGGGGGCTAAGGCTTTCTTT.

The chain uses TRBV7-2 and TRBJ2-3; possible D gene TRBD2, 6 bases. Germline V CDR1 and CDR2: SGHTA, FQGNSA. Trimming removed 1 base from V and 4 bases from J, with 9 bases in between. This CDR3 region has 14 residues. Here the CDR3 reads CASSLGGEPDTQYF. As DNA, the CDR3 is TGTGCCAGCAGCTTAGGCGGGGAGCCAGATACGCAGTATTTT.

The CDR3, as DNA: TGTGCCAGCAGGGGGGGTTCCACAGATACGCAGTATTTT. Protein: CASRGGSTDTQYF. The chain combines TRBV6-6 with TRBJ2-3; D is perhaps TRBD2 (6 bases). Germline values: CDR1 MNHNY, CDR2 SVGAGI (reference sequence). The CDR3 sequence is 13 residues long. Between the trimmed V and J ends, which lost 6 bases and 2 bases, there was a span of 9 bases.

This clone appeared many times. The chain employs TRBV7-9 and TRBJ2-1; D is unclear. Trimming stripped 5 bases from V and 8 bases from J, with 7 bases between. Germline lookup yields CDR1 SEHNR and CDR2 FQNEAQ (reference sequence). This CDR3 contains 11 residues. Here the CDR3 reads CASSLQDEQFF. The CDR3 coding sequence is TGTGCCAGCAGCCTTCAGGATGAGCAGTTCTTC.

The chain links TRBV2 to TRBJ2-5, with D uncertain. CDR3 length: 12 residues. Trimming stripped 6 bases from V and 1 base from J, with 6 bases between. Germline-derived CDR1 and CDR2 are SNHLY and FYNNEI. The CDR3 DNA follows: TGTGCCAGCAGCCGGTCCCAAGAGACCCAGTACTTC. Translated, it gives CASSRSQETQYF.

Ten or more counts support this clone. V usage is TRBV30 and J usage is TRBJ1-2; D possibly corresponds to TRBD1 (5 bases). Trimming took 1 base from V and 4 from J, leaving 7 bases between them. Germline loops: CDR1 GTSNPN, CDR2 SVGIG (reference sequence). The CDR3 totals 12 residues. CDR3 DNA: TGTGCCTGGAGTGAGACAGTCTATGGCTACACCTTC. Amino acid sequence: CAWSETVYGYTF.

CDR3 DNA sequence: TGTGCCAGCAGTTCTTTCCGGGACAGGGTGTATTTT. It yields the protein CASSSFRDRVYF. V is TRBV27 and J is TRBJ2-3; 9 bases match TRBD1. The J segment lost 14 bases and the V segment lost 4 bases, leaving 7 bases of the junction unmatched. This CDR3 region has 12 residues. CDR1 and CDR2 from the germline V gene are MNHEY and SMNVEV (reference sequence).

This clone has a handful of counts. CDR3 sequence: CASSPPAGREDEQFF. CDR3 bases: TGTGCCAGCTCACCACCGGCTGGGCGGGAGGACGAGCAGTTCTTC. This chain links TRBV18 with TRBJ2-1; the match to TRBD2 covers 8 bases. The CDR3 is 15 amino acids. The junction had 8 bases not matched to a gene; V was cut back by 0 bases and J by 10 bases. CDR1 KGHSH and CDR2 LQKENI come from the germline V gene.

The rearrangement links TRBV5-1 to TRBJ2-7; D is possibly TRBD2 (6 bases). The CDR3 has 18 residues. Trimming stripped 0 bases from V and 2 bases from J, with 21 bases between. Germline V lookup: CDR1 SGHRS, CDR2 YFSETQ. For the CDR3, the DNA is TGCGCCAGCAGCTTGGAATCTGCGGACTACCTTAGGCCCTACGAGCAGTACTTC. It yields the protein CASSLESADYLRPYEQYF.

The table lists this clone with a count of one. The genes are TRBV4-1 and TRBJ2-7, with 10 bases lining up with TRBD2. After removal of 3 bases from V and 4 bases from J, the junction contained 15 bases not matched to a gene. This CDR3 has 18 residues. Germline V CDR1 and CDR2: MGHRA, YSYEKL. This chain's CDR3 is CASSHESPTSGNRYEQYF. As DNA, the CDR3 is TGCGCCAGCAGCCACGAATCTCCTACTAGCGGGAATCGGTACGAGCAGTACTTC.

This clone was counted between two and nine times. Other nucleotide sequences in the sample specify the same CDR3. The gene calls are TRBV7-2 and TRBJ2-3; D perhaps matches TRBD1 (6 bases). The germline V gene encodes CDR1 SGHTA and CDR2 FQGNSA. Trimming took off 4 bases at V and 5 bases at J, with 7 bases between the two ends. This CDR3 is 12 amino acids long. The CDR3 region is CASSSQGDTQYF. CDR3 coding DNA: TGTGCCAGCAGCTCACAGGGAGATACGCAGTATTTT.

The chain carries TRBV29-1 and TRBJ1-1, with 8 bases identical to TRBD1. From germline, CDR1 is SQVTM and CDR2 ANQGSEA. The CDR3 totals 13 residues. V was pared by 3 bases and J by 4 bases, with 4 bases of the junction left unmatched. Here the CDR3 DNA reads TGCAGCGTTGAGGGACAGGCGGGCACTGAAGCTTTCTTT. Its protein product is CSVEGQAGTEAFF.

The CDR3 loop reads CASSLPASTAREPQHF. The CDR3 DNA reads as TGTGCCAGCAGCCTCCCGGCGTCAACGGCCAGGGAGCCCCAGCATTTT. The gene calls are TRBV7-8 and TRBJ1-5, with a weak D call TRBD1 (5 bases). V shed 5 bases and J shed 8 bases, with 22 bases lying between them. The V gene's germline CDR1 is SGHVS and CDR2 FQNEAQ. The CDR3 has 16 residues.

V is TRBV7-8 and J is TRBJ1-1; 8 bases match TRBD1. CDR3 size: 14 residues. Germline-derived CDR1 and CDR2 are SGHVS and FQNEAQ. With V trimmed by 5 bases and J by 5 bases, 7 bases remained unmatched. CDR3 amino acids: CASSETGVGTEAFF. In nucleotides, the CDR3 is TGTGCCAGCAGCGAGACAGGGGTTGGAACTGAAGCTTTCTTT.

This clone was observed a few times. As DNA, the CDR3 is TGTGCCAGCAGCTTATGGCGGCTAGCGGGGGTCGGAGATACGCAGTATTTT. Its protein product is CASSLWRLAGVGDTQYF. V is TRBV7-8 and J is TRBJ2-3, with 10 bases that match TRBD2. Germline loops: CDR1 SGHVS, CDR2 FQNEAQ. The CDR3 is made up of 17 amino acids. The J segment lost 5 bases and the V segment lost 2 bases, leaving 10 bases of the junction unmatched. Supplemented by reference TRBV7-8 and TRBJ2-3, the full variable domain reads GAGVSQSPRYKVAKRGQDVALRCDPISGHVSLFWYQQALGQGPEFLTYFQNEAQLDKSGLPSDRFFAERPEGSVSTLKIQRTQQEDSAVYLCASSLWRLAGVGDTQYFGPGTRLTVL.

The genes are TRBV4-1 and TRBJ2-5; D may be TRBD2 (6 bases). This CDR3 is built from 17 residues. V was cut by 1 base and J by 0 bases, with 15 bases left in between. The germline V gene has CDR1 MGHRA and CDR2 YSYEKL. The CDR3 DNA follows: TGCGCCAGCAGCCAAGGGGCGCCCGGACTACACCAAGAGACCCAGTACTTC. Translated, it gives CASSQGAPGLHQETQYF.

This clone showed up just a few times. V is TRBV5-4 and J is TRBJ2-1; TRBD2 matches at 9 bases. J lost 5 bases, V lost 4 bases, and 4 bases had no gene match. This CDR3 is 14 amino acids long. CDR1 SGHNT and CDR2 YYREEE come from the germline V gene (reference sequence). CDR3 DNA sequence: TGTGCCAGCAGCCTCGGACTAGCGAACAATGAGCAGTTCTTC. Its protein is CASSLGLANNEQFF.

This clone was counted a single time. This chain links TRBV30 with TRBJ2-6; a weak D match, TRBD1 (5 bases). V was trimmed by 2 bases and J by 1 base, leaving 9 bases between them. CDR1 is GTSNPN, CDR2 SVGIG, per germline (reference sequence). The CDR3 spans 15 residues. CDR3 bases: TGTGCCTGGAGTCCGACAGCTTCTGGGGCCAACGTCCTGACTTTC. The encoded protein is CAWSPTASGANVLTF. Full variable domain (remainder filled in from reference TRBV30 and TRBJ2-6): SQTIHQWPATLVQPVGSPLSLECTVEGTSNPNLYWYRQAAGRGLQLLFYSVGIGQISSEVPQNLSASRPQDRQFILSSKKLLLSDSGFYLCAWSPTASGANVLTFGAGSRLTVL.

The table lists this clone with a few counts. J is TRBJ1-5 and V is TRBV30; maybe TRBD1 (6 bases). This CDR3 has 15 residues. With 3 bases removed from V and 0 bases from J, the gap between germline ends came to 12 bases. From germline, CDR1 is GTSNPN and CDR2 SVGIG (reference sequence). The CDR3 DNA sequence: TGTGCCTGGAGCGCAGGGACATCTAGCAATCAGCCCCAGCATTTT. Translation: CAWSAGTSSNQPQHF.

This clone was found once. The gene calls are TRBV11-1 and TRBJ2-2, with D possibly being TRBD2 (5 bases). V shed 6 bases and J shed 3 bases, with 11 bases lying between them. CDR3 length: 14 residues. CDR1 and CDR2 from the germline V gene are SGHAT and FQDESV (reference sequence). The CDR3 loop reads CASRGRRDTGELFF. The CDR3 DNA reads TGTGCCAGCAGAGGCAGGCGGGACACCGGGGAGCTGTTTTTT.

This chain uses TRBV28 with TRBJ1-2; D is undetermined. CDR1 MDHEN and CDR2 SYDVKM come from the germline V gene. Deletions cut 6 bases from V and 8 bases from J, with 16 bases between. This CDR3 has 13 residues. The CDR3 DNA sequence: TGTGCCAGCAGCTTCCCCGGTCTCAGGGGCTACACCTTC. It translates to CASSFPGLRGYTF.

The CDR3 protein is CASSSRGESTDTQYF. The CDR3 DNA reads TGTGCCAGCAGCTCTCGGGGGGAGAGCACAGATACGCAGTATTTT. J is TRBJ2-3 and V is TRBV7-9, with 7 bases lining up with TRBD2. The CDR3 covers 15 residues. Trimming cost V 4 bases and J 0 bases; bases outside gene matches: 4. Germline V lookup: CDR1 SEHNR, CDR2 FQNEAQ (reference sequence).

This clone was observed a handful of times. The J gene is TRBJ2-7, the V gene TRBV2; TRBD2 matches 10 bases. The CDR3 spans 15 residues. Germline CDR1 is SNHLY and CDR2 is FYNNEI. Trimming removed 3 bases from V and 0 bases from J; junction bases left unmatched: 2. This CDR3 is CASSDSGGASYEQYF. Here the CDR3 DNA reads TGTGCCAGCAGTGACAGCGGGGGGGCCTCCTACGAGCAGTACTTC. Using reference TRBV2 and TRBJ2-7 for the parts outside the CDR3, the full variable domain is EPEVTQTPSHQVTQMGQEVILRCVPISNHLYFYWYRQILGQKVEFLVSFYNNEISEKSEIFDDQFSVERPDGSNFTLKIRSTKLEDSAMYFCASSDSGGASYEQYFGPGTRLTVT.

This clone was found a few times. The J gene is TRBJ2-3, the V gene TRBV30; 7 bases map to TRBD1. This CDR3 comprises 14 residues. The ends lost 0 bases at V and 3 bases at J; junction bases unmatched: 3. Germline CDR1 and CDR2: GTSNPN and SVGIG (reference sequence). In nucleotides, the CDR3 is TGTGCCTGGAGTGTGGCAGGGGGAACAGATACGCAGTATTTT. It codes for CAWSVAGGTDTQYF.

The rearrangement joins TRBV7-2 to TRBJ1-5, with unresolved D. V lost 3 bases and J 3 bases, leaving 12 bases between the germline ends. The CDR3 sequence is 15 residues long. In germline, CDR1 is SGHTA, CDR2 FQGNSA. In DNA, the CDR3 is TGTGCCAGCAGCTTCGCGGCGATGAACAATCAGCCCCAGCATTTT. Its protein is CASSFAAMNNQPQHF.

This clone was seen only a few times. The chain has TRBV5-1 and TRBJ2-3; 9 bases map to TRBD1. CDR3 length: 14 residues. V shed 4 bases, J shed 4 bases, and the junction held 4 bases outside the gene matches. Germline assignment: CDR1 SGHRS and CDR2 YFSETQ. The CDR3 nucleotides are TGCGCCAGCAGCGGGACAGGGAGGGCAGATACGCAGTATTTT. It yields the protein CASSGTGRADTQYF.